Listed here are 22 T cell receptor beta chains from one sample, sequenced in a study of shared clonotypes between healthy human individuals. Only in-frame clones appear in the TCRdb table, and some are missing; sequencing was by immunoSEQ multiplex PCR. Altogether some 320,000 clones are present, around 86% being singletons, with the ten largest covering under 20%. The sample consisted of memory CD8+ T cells sorted from blood. Stated subset: CD45RO+ cells pooled with CCR7-negative TemRA cells. Receptor source: a man younger than 30 in good health.

The chain combines TRBV20-1 with TRBJ2-5, with D uncertain. CDR3 size: 11 residues. V lost 3 bases and J lost 5, with 7 bases in between. Germline lookup yields CDR1 DFQATT and CDR2 SNEGSKA (reference sequence). The CDR3 reads CSASSGETQYF. The CDR3 bases are TGCAGTGCTAGTTCGGGTGAGACCCAGTACTTC.

The rearrangement joins TRBV2 to TRBJ2-2, with 8 bases matching TRBD1. CDR1 and CDR2 from the germline V gene are SNHLY and FYNNEI. This CDR3 comprises 16 residues. The J segment lost 3 bases and the V segment lost 3 bases, leaving 6 bases of the junction unmatched. CDR3 in amino acids: CASSDKDRDYTGELFF. DNA of the CDR3: TGTGCCAGCAGTGACAAGGACAGGGACTACACCGGGGAGCTGTTTTTT.

The chain joins TRBV28 to TRBJ1-5; D is unclear. Germline lookup yields CDR1 MDHEN and CDR2 SYDVKM. V gave up 8 bases and J gave up 0 bases, with 17 bases separating them. The CDR3 is made up of 16 amino acids. CDR3 amino acids: CASSPPLGYSNQPQHF. In DNA form, the CDR3 reads TGTGCCAGCTCCCCCCCATTGGGGTATAGCAATCAGCCCCAGCATTTT.

The chain is built from TRBV27 and TRBJ2-3, with 10 bases aligning to TRBD2. CDR3 size: 15 residues. Looked up from germline, CDR1 is MNHEY and CDR2 is SMNVEV (reference sequence). V lost 6 bases to trimming and J lost 5 bases; unmatched junction nucleotides: 8. Here the CDR3 DNA reads TGTGCCAGCAGCCCTCTAGCGGGAGCTTTAGATACGCAGTATTTT. Its protein product is CASSPLAGALDTQYF.

This clone is a singleton in its sample. The gene calls are TRBV7-8 and TRBJ2-1, with 7 bases matching TRBD2. Germline-derived CDR1 and CDR2 are SGHVS and FQNEAQ. The CDR3 sequence is 18 residues long. After removal of 1 base from V and 0 bases from J, the junction contained 9 bases not matched to a gene. In nucleotides, the CDR3 is TGTGCCAGCAGCTTAGGATTCGCGGGGGTCCCCTCCTACAATGAGCAGTTCTTC. Its translation is CASSLGFAGVPSYNEQFF.

This clone was seen once. The chain employs TRBV12-5 and TRBJ1-2; D remains unclear. The germline V and J ends were trimmed by 3 bases and 5 bases, with 19 bases remaining between them. The CDR3 is made up of 16 amino acids. Germline assignment: CDR1 LGHNT and CDR2 FRNRAP. The CDR3 DNA follows: TGTGCTAGTGGTTTCCCCCCACTAACCTGGATATATGGCTACACCTTC. The encoded protein is CASGFPPLTWIYGYTF. Full variable domain (remainder filled in from reference TRBV12-5 and TRBJ1-2): DARVTQTPRHKVTEMGQEVTMRCQPILGHNTVFWYRQTMMQGLELLAYFRNRAPLDDSGMPKDRFSAEMPDATLATLKIQPSEPRDSAVYFCASGFPPLTWIYGYTFGSGTRLTVV.

This chain joins TRBV27 and TRBJ1-5; D is perhaps TRBD1 (5 bases). V lost 5 bases to trimming and J lost 3 bases, with 14 bases between them. Looked up from germline, CDR1 is MNHEY and CDR2 is SMNVEV (reference sequence). The CDR3 is 15 amino acids. The CDR3 region is CASSPLMGTNQPQHF. CDR3 sequence (DNA): TGTGCCAGCAGTCCACTCATGGGGACCAATCAGCCCCAGCATTTT.

CDR3 sequence reads: CASSLGTLDTQYF. CDR3 in DNA: TGTGCCAGCAGCCTCGGGACTTTGGATACGCAGTATTTT. The V gene is TRBV7-6, the J gene TRBJ2-3, with a tentative D call TRBD2 (6 bases). The CDR3 has 13 residues. Looked up from germline, CDR1 is SGHVS and CDR2 is FNYEAQ. V gave up 5 bases and J gave up 6 bases, with 12 bases separating them. Supplemented by reference TRBV7-6 and TRBJ2-3, the full variable domain reads GAGVSQSPRYKVTKRGQDVALRCDPISGHVSLYWYRQALGQGPEFLTYFNYEAQQDKSGLPNDRFSAERPEGSISTLTIQRTEQRDSAMYRCASSLGTLDTQYFGPGTRLTVL.

This clone has at least ten counts. CDR3 sequence (DNA): TGTGCCAGCACCAGTTCGACAGGGTTGAACACTGAAGCTTTCTTT. This codes for CASTSSTGLNTEAFF. The rearrangement links TRBV27 to TRBJ1-1; 7 nucleotides match TRBD1. J was trimmed by 0 bases and V by 7 bases; bases with no gene match: 8. Per the germline V gene, CDR1 is MNHEY and CDR2 is SMNVEV (reference sequence). The CDR3 has 15 amino acids.

The sample holds one count of this clone. V gene TRBV2 combines with J gene TRBJ1-2; D is possibly TRBD1 (5 bases). With 7 bases removed from V and 4 bases from J, the gap between germline ends came to 16 bases. The CDR3 is made up of 14 amino acids. Germline V lookup: CDR1 SNHLY, CDR2 FYNNEI. CDR3 DNA: TGTGCCAGCATCTTCCAGGGAGAGAGCTATGGCTACACCTTC. This encodes CASIFQGESYGYTF.

This chain connects TRBV10-3 to TRBJ2-7; tentatively, D is TRBD2 (6 bases). The length of the CDR3 is 13 residues. The germline V and J ends were trimmed by 6 bases and 5 bases, with 14 bases remaining between them. Germline values: CDR1 ENHRY, CDR2 SYGVKD. The CDR3 DNA reads as TGTGCCATCAGGGGAGGCCCCCGGGACGAGCAGTACTTC. Its translation is CAIRGGPRDEQYF.

This chain links TRBV25-1 with TRBJ2-1, with TRBD2 matching over 9 bases. Germline trimming cut 8 bases from V and 3 bases from J; bases unmatched to any gene: 11. The CDR3 sequence is 16 residues long. Germline CDR1 reads MGHDK; CDR2 reads SYGVNS. The chain's CDR3 is CASGLPSGIGYNEQFF. The CDR3 bases are TGTGCCAGCGGGCTCCCTAGCGGGATAGGCTACAATGAGCAGTTCTTC. Full variable domain (remainder filled in from reference TRBV25-1 and TRBJ2-1): EADIYQTPRYLVIGTGKKITLECSQTMGHDKMYWYQQDPGMELHLIHYSYGVNSTEKGDLSSESTVSRIRTEHFPLTLESARPSHTSQYLCASGLPSGIGYNEQFFGPGTRLTVL.

The V and J genes are TRBV27 and TRBJ1-1, with 7 positions matching TRBD1. The V gene's germline CDR1 is MNHEY and CDR2 SMNVEV (reference sequence). The J segment lost 4 bases and the V segment lost 4 bases, leaving 3 bases of the junction unmatched. CDR3 length: 13 amino acids. Here the CDR3 DNA reads TGTGCCAGCAGTTACAGGGGCCCCACTGAAGCTTTCTTT. The encoded protein is CASSYRGPTEAFF.

This rearrangement joins TRBV27 to TRBJ1-5, with 8 bases matching TRBD1. V shed 2 bases, J shed 7 bases, and the junction held 4 bases outside the gene matches. The CDR3 runs 14 residues. Germline CDR1 MNHEY, CDR2 SMNVEV (reference sequence). The CDR3 coding sequence is TGTGCCAGCAGTTTACAGGGGGCGAGACAGCCCCAGCATTTT. Protein: CASSLQGARQPQHF.

To note about this clone: At the DNA level, this CDR3 is encoded by other sequences in the same sample as well. The rearrangement links TRBV4-1 to TRBJ2-2, with D unresolved. Germline values: CDR1 MGHRA, CDR2 YSYEKL. The CDR3 covers 14 residues. Trimming cost V 0 bases and J 7 bases, with 9 bases left between them. The CDR3 DNA reads TGCGCCAGCAGCCAAGATACCGGGTTCGGGGAGCTGTTTTTT. Its translation is CASSQDTGFGELFF.

The V gene is TRBV7-8, the J gene TRBJ1-2; weak D call: TRBD1 (5 bases). The CDR3 covers 12 residues. The V gene's germline CDR1 is SGHVS and CDR2 FQNEAQ. The ends were cut back, 4 bases at V and 4 bases at J, with 7 bases in the middle. The CDR3 DNA reads TGTGCCAGCAGCTCCGACAGCTATGGCTACACCTTC. Its translation is CASSSDSYGYTF.

The chain combines TRBV6-5 with TRBJ1-4; D uncertain. The CDR3 covers 15 residues. Per the germline V gene, CDR1 is MNHEY and CDR2 is SVGAGI. V shed 4 bases and J shed 6 bases, with 15 bases lying between them. CDR3 DNA sequence: TGTGCCAGCAGTTCCCGACCGTGGACTTATGAAAAACTGTTTTTT. This sequence encodes CASSSRPWTYEKLFF.

Comments on this clone: A junction end diverges from the germline sequence, so it may reflect a read error. The chain carries TRBV4-1 and TRBJ1-2; TRBD1 aligns across 7 bases. Germline V gene sequence: CDR1 MGHRA, CDR2 YSYEKL. The CDR3 consists of 12 residues. CDR3 protein: CASSQVRDSVIF. CDR3 DNA sequence: TGCGCCAGCAGCCAAGTACGGGACAGCGTTATATTC.

The gene calls are TRBV28 and TRBJ1-6, with a possible D match to TRBD1 (5 bases). The germline CDR1 and CDR2 sequences are MDHEN and SYDVKM. V gave up 4 bases and J gave up 13 bases, with 17 bases separating them. The length of the CDR3 is 14 residues. For the CDR3, the DNA is TGTGCCAGCAGTTCTAAAATTCACAGGCCTCCCCTCCACTTT. Translation: CASSSKIHRPPLHF.

V usage is TRBV15 and J usage is TRBJ2-7; TRBD1 matches at 9 bases. J lost 0 bases, V lost 3 bases, and 0 bases had no gene match. CDR3 length equals 14 residues. CDR1 LNHNV and CDR2 YYDKDF come from the germline V gene (reference sequence). The CDR3 DNA sequence: TGTGCCACCAGCAGGGACAGGGGCTCCTACGAGCAGTACTTC. Encoded protein: CATSRDRGSYEQYF.

The chain carries TRBV6-5 and TRBJ2-5, with D uncertain. The tail of the sequence fits TRBJ2-7 better, so the J call may be wrong. The CDR3 covers 12 residues. In germline, CDR1 is MNHEY, CDR2 SVGAGI. Here the CDR3 DNA reads TGTGCCAGCAGCCCCAGCTCCTACGAGCAGTACTTC. As protein: CASSPSSYEQYF.

In DNA form, the CDR3 reads TGCAGCGGGACAAAAGGGGGCTACAATGAGCAGTTCTTC. The encoded protein is CSGTKGGYNEQFF. This chain connects TRBV29-1 to TRBJ2-1; tentatively, D is TRBD1 (6 bases). The CDR3 loop spans 13 amino acids. Germline V CDR1 and CDR2: SQVTM, ANQGSEA. V was trimmed by 7 bases and J by 3 bases, leaving 13 bases between them.